This T cell receptor beta chain is drawn from a study of blood T cell repertoires in COVID-19. Across the study: The United States, Italy and Spain were the sources of the acute and convalescent COVID-19 samples. T cells, B-cell-depleted T cells, or PBMCs supplied cDNA or gDNA.

Produced via immunoSEQ multiplex PCR; TCRdb's table is partial and in-frame only. The sample contains approximately 350,000 clones, 65% to 85% of which appear only once. Germline CDR1 reads SGDLS; CDR2 reads YYNGEE. The CDR3 extends over 14 amino acids. The trim removed 5 bases at V and 3 bases at J, leaving 8 bases unmatched. The TCR was taken from a man aged 25 to 45 with active or convalescent COVID-19. The sample was peripheral blood. This chain uses TRBV9 with TRBJ2-7, with TRBD1 matching 7 bases. The CDR3 DNA is TGTGCCAGCAGTTTGACAGGGAAGAACTACGAGCAGTACTTC. Translating it yields CASSLTGKNYEQYF.